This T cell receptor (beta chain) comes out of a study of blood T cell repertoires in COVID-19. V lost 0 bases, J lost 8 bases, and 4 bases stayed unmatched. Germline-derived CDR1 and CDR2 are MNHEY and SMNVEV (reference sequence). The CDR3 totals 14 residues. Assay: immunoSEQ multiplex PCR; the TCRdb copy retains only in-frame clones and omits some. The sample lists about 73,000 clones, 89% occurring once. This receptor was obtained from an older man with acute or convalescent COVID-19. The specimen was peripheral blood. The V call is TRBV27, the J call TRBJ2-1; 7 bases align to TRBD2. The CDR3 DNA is TGTGCCAGCAGTTTATCGACGGGGGGAGATGAGCAGTTCTTC. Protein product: CASSLSTGGDEQFF.